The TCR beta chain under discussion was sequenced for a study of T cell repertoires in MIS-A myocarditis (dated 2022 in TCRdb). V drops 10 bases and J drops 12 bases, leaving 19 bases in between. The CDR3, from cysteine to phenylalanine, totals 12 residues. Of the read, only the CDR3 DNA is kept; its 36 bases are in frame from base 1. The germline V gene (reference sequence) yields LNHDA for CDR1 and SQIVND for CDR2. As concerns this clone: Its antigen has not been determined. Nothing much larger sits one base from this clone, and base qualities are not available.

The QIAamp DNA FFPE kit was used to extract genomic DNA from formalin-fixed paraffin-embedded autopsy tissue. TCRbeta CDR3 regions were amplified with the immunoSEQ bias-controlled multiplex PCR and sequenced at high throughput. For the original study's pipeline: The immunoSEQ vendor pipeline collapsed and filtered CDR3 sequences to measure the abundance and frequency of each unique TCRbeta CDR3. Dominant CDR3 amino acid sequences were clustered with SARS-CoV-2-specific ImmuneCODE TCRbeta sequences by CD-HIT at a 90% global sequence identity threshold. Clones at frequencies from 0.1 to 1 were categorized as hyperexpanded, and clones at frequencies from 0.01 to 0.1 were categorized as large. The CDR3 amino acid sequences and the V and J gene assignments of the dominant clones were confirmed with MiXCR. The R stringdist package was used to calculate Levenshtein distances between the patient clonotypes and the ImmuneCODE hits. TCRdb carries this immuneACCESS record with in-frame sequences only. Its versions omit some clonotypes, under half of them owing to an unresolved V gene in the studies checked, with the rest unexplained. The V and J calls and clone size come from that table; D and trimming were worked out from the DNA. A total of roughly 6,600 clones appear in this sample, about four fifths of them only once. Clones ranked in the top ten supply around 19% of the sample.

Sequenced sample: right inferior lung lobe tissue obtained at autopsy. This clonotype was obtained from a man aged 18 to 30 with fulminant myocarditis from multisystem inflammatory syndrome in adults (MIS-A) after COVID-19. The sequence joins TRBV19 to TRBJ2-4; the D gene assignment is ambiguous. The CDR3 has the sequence CATSWGSRNQYF. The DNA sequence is TGTGCCACCTCGTGGGGAAGCAGGAATCAGTACTTC.